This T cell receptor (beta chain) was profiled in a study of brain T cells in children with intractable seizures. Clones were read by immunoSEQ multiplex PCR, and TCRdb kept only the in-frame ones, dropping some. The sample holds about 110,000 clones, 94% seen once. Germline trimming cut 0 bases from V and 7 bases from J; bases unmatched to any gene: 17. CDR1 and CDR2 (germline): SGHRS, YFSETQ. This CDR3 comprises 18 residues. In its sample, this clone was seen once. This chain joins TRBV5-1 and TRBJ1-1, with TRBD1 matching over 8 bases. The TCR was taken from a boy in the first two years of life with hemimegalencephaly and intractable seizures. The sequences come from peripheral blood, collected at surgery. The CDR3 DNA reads TGCGCCAGCAGCTTGGCCATACAAGTCCCAGGGGGCATTGGTGAAGCTTTCTTT. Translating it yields CASSLAIQVPGGIGEAFF.